This T cell receptor beta chain was retrieved from a study of cytomegalovirus exposure and HLA in healthy donors. This CDR3 has 13 amino acids. The V gene end was trimmed by 4 bases and the J gene end by 9 bases; junction bases not matched to a gene: 7. The germline V gene has CDR1 SGHNT and CDR2 YYREEE (reference sequence). Researchers ran the PCR with 60 Vbeta and 13 Jbeta primers. Per the original data handling: It was a later analysis that counted tens of millions of unique TCR beta chains, of which roughly 11 million were shared. Generated by immunoSEQ multiplex PCR, the TCRdb table keeps only in-frame clones and is missing some. D and trimming come from the DNA, and the V and J calls and clone size come from that table. The data hold roughly 120,000 clones, with approximately 15% observed a single time. Only a few counts were recorded for this clone. No antigen is known for it. Regarding the study as a whole: Analysis was carried out at a later point, and it linked a missense DCLRE1C variant to TCR beta V- and J-gene trimming. Researchers left out some V segments, among them TRBV6-2 and TRBV6-3, as indistinguishable. TCR beta chains numbering more than 150 were designated cytomegalovirus-associated.

The sequenced sample was PBMCs. The TCR sequence derives from a young woman in good health and CMV-seronegative. V is TRBV5-4 and J is TRBJ2-1; 7 positions agree with TRBD2. The CDR3: CASSNGGLGEQFF. CDR3 coding DNA: TGTGCCAGCAGCAATGGTGGACTAGGTGAGCAGTTCTTC.